The 23 T cell receptor beta chains below come from one sample, sequenced in a study of cytomegalovirus exposure and HLA in healthy donors. Primers: 60 Vbeta forward and 13 Jbeta reverse. Using immunoSEQ multiplex PCR, the repertoire was profiled, and TCRdb retains in-frame clones only, with some absent. The sample holds approximately 100,000 clones, around 10% seen once. Specimen: PBMCs. These receptors were obtained from a man aged 40-49 years in good health and CMV-seropositive.

This clone was found a few times. This chain uses TRBV7-9 with TRBJ1-1; 7 nucleotides line up with TRBD1. This CDR3 is 14 amino acids long. Trimming took 3 bases from V and 4 from J; bases not matched to a gene: 5. Germline V gives CDR1 SEHNR, CDR2 FQNEAQ (reference sequence). DNA for the CDR3: TGTGCCAGCAGCTTCTCAGGGACAGCCACTGAAGCTTTCTTT. Protein product: CASSFSGTATEAFF.

This clone was seen only a few times. The chain employs TRBV18 and TRBJ1-1; D gene uncertain. This CDR3 region has 17 residues. The V end lost 5 bases, the J end lost 4 bases, and 23 bases lay between the germline ends. Germline CDR1 and CDR2: KGHSH and LQKENI. The CDR3 here is CASSFFPPGKTSTEAFF. The CDR3 DNA follows: TGTGCCAGCTCATTTTTTCCTCCGGGAAAAACCAGCACTGAAGCTTTCTTT.

The chain couples TRBV27 to TRBJ2-2; D uncertain. Between the trimmed V and J ends, which lost 2 bases and 0 bases, there was a span of 13 bases. Germline V gene data show CDR1 as MNHEY and CDR2 as SMNVEV (reference sequence). This CDR3 has 17 residues. CDR3 loop: CASSLVPRTANTGELFF. The CDR3 nucleotides are TGTGCCAGCAGTTTAGTGCCGAGAACCGCGAACACCGGGGAGCTGTTTTTT.

This clone was seen only a few times. The V and J genes are TRBV19 and TRBJ2-7, with D possibly being TRBD2 (6 bases). The germline CDR1 and CDR2 sequences are LNHDA and SQIVND (reference sequence). The CDR3 spans 13 residues. V was clipped by 0 bases and J by 6 bases, with 9 bases between them. CDR3 protein: CASSIDQGGEQYF. The CDR3 bases are TGTGCCAGTAGTATAGATCAGGGAGGCGAGCAGTACTTC.

This clone was counted only a few times. The same CDR3 is also encoded by other DNA sequences in this sample. The V gene is TRBV29-1, the J gene TRBJ2-7, with a possible D match to TRBD1 (5 bases). This CDR3 has 11 residues. V was shortened by 5 bases and J by 3 bases, with 8 bases between the two germline ends. CDR1 is SQVTM and CDR2 is ANQGSEA in the germline V gene. The CDR3 sequence is CSVLTGYEQYF. Written as DNA, the CDR3 is TGCAGCGTTCTAACAGGCTACGAGCAGTACTTC.

The chain joins TRBV12-5 to TRBJ1-5; D ambiguous. The V end lost 7 bases, the J end lost 3 bases, and 10 bases lay between the germline ends. The CDR3 runs 13 residues. Germline-derived CDR1 and CDR2 are LGHNT and FRNRAP. CDR3 sequence: CASVRQDNQPQHF. The CDR3 nucleotides are TGTGCTAGTGTAAGGCAGGACAATCAGCCCCAGCATTTT.

This clone has a handful of counts. V is TRBV7-3 and J is TRBJ1-1; possibly TRBD1 for D (5 bases). Trimming stripped 0 bases from V and 1 base from J, with 9 bases between. The CDR3 length is 15 residues. CDR1 is SGHTA, CDR2 FQGTGA, per germline. Here the CDR3 DNA reads TGTGCCAGCAGCTTAACTGGTCAGGGGAACACTGAAGCTTTCTTT. Translated, it gives CASSLTGQGNTEAFF.

The J gene is TRBJ2-1, the V gene TRBV7-3; D remains unclear. In germline, CDR1 is SGHTA, CDR2 FQGTGA. The CDR3 is 14 amino acids. Trimming cost V 5 bases and J 4 bases, with 12 bases left between them. CDR3: CASSPMAEYNEQFF. The CDR3, as DNA: TGTGCCAGCAGCCCCATGGCGGAATACAATGAGCAGTTCTTC.

The chain has TRBV25-1 and TRBJ1-1, with 7 bases identical to TRBD1. Germline V lookup: CDR1 MGHDK, CDR2 SYGVNS. The CDR3 extends over 17 amino acids. Trimming at V came to 4 bases and at J to 4 bases, leaving 15 bases not matched to a gene. The CDR3 region is CASSVTTGQGSGTEAFF. As DNA, the CDR3 is TGTGCCAGCAGTGTAACGACAGGGCAGGGTTCCGGCACTGAAGCTTTCTTT.

The rearrangement links TRBV5-1 to TRBJ1-6; 10 positions agree with TRBD1. The germline gives CDR1 SGHRS, CDR2 YFSETQ. The CDR3 has 15 amino acids. Unmatched junction bases numbered 8, after V lost 4 bases and J lost 10 bases. CDR3 residues: CASSTTGQGGSPLHF. CDR3 DNA: TGCGCCAGCAGCACCACTGGACAGGGGGGGTCACCCCTCCACTTT.

The genes are TRBV7-2 and TRBJ2-7; perhaps TRBD1 as D (6 bases). Deletions cut 6 bases from V and 6 bases from J, with 12 bases between. The germline CDR1 and CDR2 sequences are SGHTA and FQGNSA. This CDR3 contains 12 residues. CDR3 in amino acids: CASSPQGSEQYF. In DNA, the CDR3 is TGTGCCAGCAGTCCGCAGGGGAGCGAGCAGTACTTC.

This sequence joins TRBV27 and TRBJ2-7; possible D gene TRBD2, 5 bases. Trimming stripped 5 bases from V and 3 bases from J, with 17 bases between. The CDR3 is 15 residues long. Germline V gives CDR1 MNHEY, CDR2 SMNVEV (reference sequence). The CDR3 DNA is TGTGCCAGCAGTCACGACGGCGGTCGGGGCTACGAGCAGTACTTC. Protein sequence: CASSHDGGRGYEQYF.

The DNA of the CDR3 is TGTGCCAGCAGCTTGAAAGAGGAGTTTAGTGAGCAGTACTTC. This encodes CASSLKEEFSEQYF. The chain combines TRBV5-6 with TRBJ2-5; D is ambiguous. Germline CDR1 and CDR2: SGHDT and YYEEEE. There are 14 residues in the CDR3. V lost 1 base to trimming and J lost 11 bases, with 18 bases between them.

This clone was counted a few times. This chain uses TRBV7-6 with TRBJ2-7, with no clear D. V was shortened by 2 bases and J by 0 bases, with 8 bases between the two germline ends. Germline loops: CDR1 SGHVS, CDR2 FNYEAQ. The CDR3 spans 14 residues. The DNA of the CDR3 is TGTGCCAGCAGCTTACTAGGAGACTCCTACGAGCAGTACTTC. Residues: CASSLLGDSYEQYF.

This clone turned up a few times. V gene TRBV25-1 combines with J gene TRBJ1-4; D not certain. The CDR3 sequence is 12 residues long. Per germline, CDR1 MGHDK and CDR2 SYGVNS. V shed 8 bases and J shed 7 bases, with 11 bases lying between them. CDR3 region: CASGGMVEKLFF. CDR3 coding DNA: TGTGCCAGCGGAGGGATGGTTGAAAAACTGTTTTTT.

This chain joins TRBV18 and TRBJ2-7, with TRBD1 matching over 7 bases. The length of the CDR3 is 15 residues. The V gene's germline CDR1 is KGHSH and CDR2 LQKENI. Losses at the gene ends were 6 bases for V and 4 bases for J; bases not matched to a gene: 12. The CDR3 sequence: CASSRPGQIVYEQYF. CDR3 nucleotides: TGTGCCAGCTCTCGACCGGGACAGATAGTATACGAGCAGTACTTC.

This chain links TRBV10-1 with TRBJ2-3; TRBD2 matches 9 bases. Germline assignment: CDR1 WNHNN and CDR2 SYGVQD (reference sequence). CDR3 length: 15 residues. The V segment lost 4 bases and the J segment 5 bases; nucleotides outside the gene matches: 7. The CDR3 nucleotides read TGCGCCAGCAGTGTGCGGGAGGGCCCTATAGATACGCAGTATTTT. It specifies CASSVREGPIDTQYF.

This chain connects TRBV28 to TRBJ2-7; unclear D gene. V was cut by 5 bases and J by 0 bases, with 8 bases left in between. Looked up from germline, CDR1 is MDHEN and CDR2 is SYDVKM. CDR3 size: 13 residues. The CDR3 nucleotides read TGTGCCAGCAGTCAAAGGAGCTCCTACGAGCAGTACTTC. Translated, it gives CASSQRSSYEQYF.

This clone was seen only a few times. The V and J genes are TRBV4-2 and TRBJ2-7, with TRBD2 matching over 11 bases. Germline trimming cut 0 bases from V and 4 bases from J; bases unmatched to any gene: 5. Germline loops: CDR1 LGHNA, CDR2 YNFKEQ. The CDR3 is made up of 16 amino acids. In DNA form, the CDR3 reads TGTGCCAGCAGCCAAGATCTGCTAGCGGGAGGTTACGAGCAGTACTTC. The encoded protein is CASSQDLLAGGYEQYF.

This clone was seen a few times. The rearrangement links TRBV6-5 to TRBJ1-3, with 8 positions matching TRBD1. The CDR3 totals 15 residues. V shed 7 bases, J shed 4 bases, and the junction held 9 bases outside the gene matches. Germline assignment: CDR1 MNHEY and CDR2 SVGAGI. The CDR3 bases are TGTGCCAGCACAAGGACAGGGCCTTTCGGAAACACCATATATTTT. It encodes CASTRTGPFGNTIYF.

The CDR3 here is CAAKQQGTNTIYF. The CDR3 DNA reads as TGTGCCGCTAAACAACAGGGGACAAACACCATATATTTT. V is TRBV7-2 and J is TRBJ1-3, with 7 bases fitting TRBD1. Germline V gene sequence: CDR1 SGHTA, CDR2 FQGNSA. V trimming: 11 bases; J trimming: 6 bases; junction bases outside the gene matches: 10. The CDR3 consists of 13 residues.

This clone was detected a few times. In DNA form, the CDR3 reads TGTGCCAGCAGCCGACAAATCACCGGGGAGCTGTTTTTT. This codes for CASSRQITGELFF. The genes are TRBV11-2 and TRBJ2-2; no definite D call. Between the trimmed V and J ends, which lost 5 bases and 4 bases, there was a span of 8 bases. Germline V lookup: CDR1 SGHAT, CDR2 FQNNGV. This CDR3 comprises 13 residues.

This clone was observed a handful of times. The genes are TRBV28 and TRBJ2-5; TRBD1 aligns across 7 bases. The length of the CDR3 is 14 residues. Germline-derived CDR1 and CDR2 are MDHEN and SYDVKM. Trimming took 8 bases from V and 7 from J; bases not matched to a gene: 13. CDR3 bases: TGTGCCAGCGGAACAGGGACAGCTCGTGGGACCCAGTACTTC. This gives the protein CASGTGTARGTQYF.